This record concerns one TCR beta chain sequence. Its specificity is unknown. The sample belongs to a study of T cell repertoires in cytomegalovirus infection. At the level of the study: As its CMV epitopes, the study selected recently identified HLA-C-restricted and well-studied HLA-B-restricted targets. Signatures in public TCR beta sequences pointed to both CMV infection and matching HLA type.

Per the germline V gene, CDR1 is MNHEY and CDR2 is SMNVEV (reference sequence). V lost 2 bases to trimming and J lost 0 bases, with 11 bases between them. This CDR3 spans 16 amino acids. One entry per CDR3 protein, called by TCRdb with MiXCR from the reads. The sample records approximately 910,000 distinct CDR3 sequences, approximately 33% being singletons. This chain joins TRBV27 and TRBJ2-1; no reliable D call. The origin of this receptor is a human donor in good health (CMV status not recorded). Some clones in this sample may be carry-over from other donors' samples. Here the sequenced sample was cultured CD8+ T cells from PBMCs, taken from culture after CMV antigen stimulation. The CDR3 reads CASSLMAGSSYNEQFF. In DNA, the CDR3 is TGTGCCAGCAGTTTAATGGCAGGTAGCTCCTACAATGAGCAGTTCTTC.